Sequencing of this T cell receptor beta chain was carried out in a study of blood T cell repertoires in COVID-19. Authors' processing steps: Counts of nucleated cells, estimated from reference gene primer amplification, were obtained. TCRdb's copy holds only in-frame clones and misses some; the assay was immunoSEQ multiplex PCR. That table gives V, J and clone size, and the DNA gave D and trimming. This sample carries over 200,000 clones, around nine tenths of them seen once, and the ten largest clones take over 7.5%. The CDR3 consists of 14 residues. The ends lost 5 bases at V and 4 bases at J; junction bases unmatched: 6. Germline values: CDR1 SSHAT, CDR2 FNYEAQ (reference sequence). Adults between roughly 18 and 100 years of age took part from 24 US areas. Cohort assignment relied on participant-reported clinical history. Donors in Cohort 3 counted as recovered after two negative PCRs, clearance, or symptom resolution.

The sequence came from a man aged 40-49 years who had recovered from COVID-19. V usage is TRBV7-7 and J usage is TRBJ2-5; 8 bases line up with TRBD1. The sequenced material came from PBMCs or T cells enriched from blood (not recorded which). This chain's CDR3 is CASSRDRLGETQYF. CDR3 nucleotide sequence: TGTGCCAGCAGCCGGGACAGGCTAGGAGAGACCCAGTACTTC.